A single sample is the source of the 27 T cell receptor beta chains below, sequenced in a study of cytomegalovirus exposure and HLA in healthy donors. PCR was performed using 60 Vbeta and 13 Jbeta primers. The table came from immunoSEQ multiplex PCR; TCRdb's copy has only in-frame clones and leaves some out. The sample carries over 150,000 clones, more than 75% recorded once. Material for sequencing was PBMCs. The receptors stem from a woman aged 40 to 50 in good health and CMV-seropositive.

The V gene is TRBV9, the J gene TRBJ1-2; 10 nucleotides line up with TRBD1. This CDR3 is built from 14 residues. The germline V gene encodes CDR1 SGDLS and CDR2 YYNGEE. V trimming: 0 bases; J trimming: 8 bases; junction bases outside the gene matches: 4. CDR3: CASSVGQGALGYTF. CDR3 DNA: TGTGCCAGCAGCGTAGGACAGGGGGCGCTCGGCTACACCTTC. Full variable domain (rest looked up from reference TRBV9 and TRBJ1-2): DSGVTQTPKHLITATGQRVTLRCSPRSGDLSVYWYQQSLDQGLQFLIQYYNGEERAKGNILERFSAQQFPDLHSELNLSSLELGDSALYFCASSVGQGALGYTFGSGTRLTVV.

V is TRBV7-8 and J is TRBJ2-1, with D perhaps TRBD1 (5 bases). The CDR3 consists of 16 residues. Germline V CDR1 and CDR2: SGHVS, FQNEAQ. V lost 3 bases to trimming and J lost 8 bases, with 20 bases between them. The CDR3 loop is CASSLDNRGFRDEQFF. Here the CDR3 DNA reads TGTGCCAGCAGCTTGGACAACCGTGGTTTCAGAGATGAGCAGTTCTTC.

The V and J genes are TRBV5-8 and TRBJ1-5, with unresolved D. Trimming took off 1 base at V and 1 base at J, with 9 bases between the two ends. Germline lookup yields CDR1 SGHTS and CDR2 YDEGEE. The CDR3 sequence is 15 residues long. The CDR3 DNA is TGTGCCAGCAGCTTGTTTCGGGGAAGCAATCAGCCCCAGCATTTT. It codes for CASSLFRGSNQPQHF.

V and J are TRBV10-2 and TRBJ2-7; 9 nucleotides align to TRBD1. Germline values: CDR1 WSHSY, CDR2 SAAADI. The trim removed 5 bases at V and 5 bases at J, leaving 10 bases unmatched. The CDR3 contains 15 residues. CDR3 amino acids: CASSHSGTGFNEQYF. DNA of the CDR3: TGCGCCAGCAGTCACTCCGGGACAGGGTTTAACGAGCAGTACTTC.

The chain employs TRBV2 and TRBJ2-2; TRBD2 agrees at 8 bases. After removal of 9 bases from V and 7 bases from J, the junction contained 10 bases not matched to a gene. The CDR3 runs 14 residues. Per germline, CDR1 SNHLY and CDR2 FYNNEI. CDR3 bases: TGTGCCAGTGCGATTAGCGGGACTATCGGGGAGCTGTTTTTT. Translation gives CASAISGTIGELFF.

The chain has TRBV29-1 and TRBJ2-1; the match to TRBD2 covers 9 bases. V lost 0 bases and J lost 3; bases outside the gene matches: 3. This CDR3 is 15 amino acids long. Germline loops: CDR1 SQVTM, CDR2 ANQGSEA. The CDR3 DNA sequence: TGCAGCGTTGAAGATCTTAGCGGGAGCTACAATGAGCAGTTCTTC. The encoded protein is CSVEDLSGSYNEQFF.

The rearrangement joins TRBV5-1 to TRBJ1-1; tentative D call: TRBD1 (5 bases). This CDR3 is 16 amino acids long. Between the trimmed V and J ends, which lost 4 bases and 1 base, there was a span of 17 bases. CDR1 SGHRS and CDR2 YFSETQ come from the germline V gene. As DNA, the CDR3 is TGCGCCAGCAGCGACCTAAAGCCGGGGGGGAACACTGAAGCTTTCTTT. It encodes CASSDLKPGGNTEAFF.

Here the CDR3 DNA reads TGTGCCTGGAGTGTAGGACTAGCCAGAGAGACCCAGTACTTC. Amino acid sequence: CAWSVGLARETQYF. The V call is TRBV30, the J call TRBJ2-5; 8 bases are shared with TRBD2. V lost 0 bases to trimming and J lost 4 bases; unmatched junction nucleotides: 4. The CDR3 is 14 residues long. From germline, CDR1 is GTSNPN and CDR2 SVGIG (reference sequence).

The J gene is TRBJ2-3, the V gene TRBV10-3, with TRBD2 matching 10 bases. The CDR3 length is 16 residues. V lost 4 bases, J lost 0 bases, and 4 bases stayed unmatched. Germline CDR1 and CDR2: ENHRY and SYGVKD. The chain's CDR3 is CAISGLAGSSTDTQYF. CDR3 bases: TGTGCCATCAGTGGACTAGCGGGTTCTAGCACAGATACGCAGTATTTT.

The chain carries TRBV13 and TRBJ1-1; D perhaps matches TRBD1 (5 bases). CDR1 and CDR2 from the germline V gene are PRHDT and FYEKMQ (reference sequence). V was clipped by 6 bases and J by 1 base, with 18 bases between them. The CDR3 length is 16 residues. The CDR3 region is CASRIGGLPGNTEAFF. Here the CDR3 DNA reads TGTGCCAGCAGAATTGGGGGGTTGCCGGGGAACACTGAAGCTTTCTTT.

The genes are TRBV7-9 and TRBJ1-1, with 8 bases fitting TRBD1. The CDR3 length is 14 residues. Germline V gene lookup returns CDR1 SEHNR and CDR2 FQNEAQ (reference sequence). V gave up 6 bases and J gave up 4 bases; unmatched junction bases: 7. The CDR3 spells CASRGAGGGTEAFF. As DNA, the CDR3 is TGTGCCAGCAGGGGAGCAGGGGGCGGCACTGAAGCTTTCTTT.

The chain joins TRBV14 to TRBJ2-1; TRBD2 is a possible D gene (6 bases). The CDR3 totals 13 residues. Germline V gives CDR1 SGHDN, CDR2 FVKESK. The V end lost 5 bases, the J end lost 10 bases, and 15 bases lay between the germline ends. The CDR3 bases are TGTGCCAGCAGCGTACCCGGGACTTCGGAGCAGTTCTTC. It codes for CASSVPGTSEQFF.

The rearrangement uses TRBV29-1 and TRBJ2-3, with 9 bases matching TRBD1. The V segment lost 0 bases and the J segment 1 base; nucleotides outside the gene matches: 5. Germline V gene lookup returns CDR1 SQVTM and CDR2 ANQGSEA. The CDR3 loop spans 16 amino acids. The CDR3 region has the DNA TGCAGCGTTGAAGAAAGGAGGACAGGGGGCACAGATACGCAGTATTTT. Translated: CSVEERRTGGTDTQYF.

V gene TRBV28 combines with J gene TRBJ1-5; 9 nucleotides align to TRBD1. Germline lookup yields CDR1 MDHEN and CDR2 SYDVKM. The CDR3 covers 15 residues. The V and J ends lost 6 bases and 6 bases, in that order; junction bases with no gene match: 9. As DNA, the CDR3 is TGTGCCAGCAGCCTCCTGACAGGGGGAGGTCAGCCCCAGCATTTT. Translating it yields CASSLLTGGGQPQHF.

The chain employs TRBV9 and TRBJ1-2; D is possibly TRBD1 (5 bases). This CDR3 spans 14 amino acids. Germline values: CDR1 SGDLS, CDR2 YYNGEE. V was pared by 5 bases and J by 3 bases, with 14 bases between. The CDR3 region is CASSKGYPDYGYTF. The CDR3 DNA reads TGTGCCAGCAGTAAGGGGTATCCGGACTATGGCTACACCTTC. Full variable domain (rest looked up from reference TRBV9 and TRBJ1-2): DSGVTQTPKHLITATGQRVTLRCSPRSGDLSVYWYQQSLDQGLQFLIQYYNGEERAKGNILERFSAQQFPDLHSELNLSSLELGDSALYFCASSKGYPDYGYTFGSGTRLTVV.

V is TRBV19 and J is TRBJ2-6; a weak D match, TRBD1 (5 bases). This CDR3 is built from 17 residues. In germline, CDR1 is LNHDA, CDR2 SQIVND (reference sequence). The V end lost 1 base, the J end lost 1 base, and 11 bases lay between the germline ends. In DNA, the CDR3 is TGTGCCAGTAGTATAGGGAACAGGTTGTCTGGGGCCAACGTCCTGACTTTC. As protein: CASSIGNRLSGANVLTF.

The table lists this clone with a few counts. The genes are TRBV10-3 and TRBJ2-1; 10 positions match TRBD2. V lost 2 bases to trimming and J lost 5 bases; unmatched junction nucleotides: 9. Germline V gene lookup returns CDR1 ENHRY and CDR2 SYGVKD. The CDR3 is 17 amino acids. CDR3 coding DNA: TGTGCCATCAGTGAGGGTTCGCCTAGCGGGAGCAACAATGAGCAGTTCTTC. It specifies CAISEGSPSGSNNEQFF.

This chain joins TRBV2 and TRBJ2-7; perhaps TRBD2 as D (5 bases). V gave up 1 base and J gave up 6 bases, with 10 bases separating them. The CDR3 runs to 13 residues. Germline CDR1 SNHLY, CDR2 FYNNEI. CDR3 DNA sequence: TGTGCCAGCAGTGAAGGGATCGGGATCGAGCAGTACTTC. This codes for CASSEGIGIEQYF.

This clone appeared many times. The J gene is TRBJ2-6, the V gene TRBV30; maybe TRBD1 (5 bases). Germline CDR1 is GTSNPN and CDR2 is SVGIG (reference sequence). The germline V and J ends were trimmed by 2 bases and 1 base, with 9 bases remaining between them. The CDR3 covers 15 residues. CDR3 region: CAWSHDSSGANVLTF. CDR3 bases: TGTGCCTGGAGTCATGACAGTTCTGGGGCCAACGTCCTGACTTTC.

The chain uses TRBV7-2 and TRBJ2-1, with 15 bases aligning to TRBD2. The germline gives CDR1 SGHTA, CDR2 FQGNSA. V lost 6 bases, J lost 4 bases, and 4 bases stayed unmatched. This CDR3 contains 16 residues. CDR3 nucleotides: TGTGCCAGCAGACCCGGGACTAGCGGGAGGTACAATGAGCAGTTCTTC. It codes for CASRPGTSGRYNEQFF.

This chain links TRBV5-4 with TRBJ2-7; 8 bases agree with TRBD1. The CDR3 extends over 15 amino acids. Germline-derived CDR1 and CDR2 are SGHNT and YYREEE (reference sequence). V trimming: 5 bases; J trimming: 3 bases; junction bases outside the gene matches: 10. CDR3 DNA: TGTGCCAGCAGTCCGACAGGGGACCCTCTCTACGAGCAGTACTTC. As protein: CASSPTGDPLYEQYF.

Only one count was recorded for this clone. The chain joins TRBV2 to TRBJ2-1; 10 nucleotides match TRBD2. V was clipped by 4 bases and J by 0 bases; unmatched bases: 12. Germline CDR1 is SNHLY and CDR2 is FYNNEI. The CDR3 has 19 residues. DNA for the CDR3: TGTGCCAGCAGTGTAAGCACTGAAGGGACTAGCGACTCCTACAATGAGCAGTTCTTC. Protein product: CASSVSTEGTSDSYNEQFF.

Only one count was recorded for this clone. V usage is TRBV9 and J usage is TRBJ1-6; D unclear. With 7 bases removed from V and 9 bases from J, the gap between germline ends came to 8 bases. CDR3 length: 11 residues. Germline values: CDR1 SGDLS, CDR2 YYNGEE. The CDR3 DNA sequence: TGTGCCAGCGTCCTCGTTTCACCCCTCCACTTT. This encodes CASVLVSPLHF.

The gene calls are TRBV6-4 and TRBJ1-1; perhaps TRBD1 as D (5 bases). CDR3 size: 14 residues. Trimming cost V 6 bases and J 1 base, with 12 bases left between them. In germline, CDR1 is MRHNA, CDR2 SNTAGT. CDR3 sequence (DNA): TGTGCCAGCAGGGAGCAAACAGGGAACACTGAAGCTTTCTTT. Residues: CASREQTGNTEAFF.

V gene TRBV6-5 combines with J gene TRBJ1-1, with D possibly TRBD1 on 5 matching bases. The V and J ends lost 6 bases and 2 bases respectively, with 16 bases between them. Germline assignment: CDR1 MNHEY and CDR2 SVGAGI. The CDR3 runs to 15 residues. The chain's CDR3 is CASRLLQEGNTEAFF. CDR3 sequence (DNA): TGTGCCAGCAGGTTATTACAGGAGGGCAACACTGAAGCTTTCTTT.

This rearrangement joins TRBV19 to TRBJ2-4, with D possibly being TRBD1 (5 bases). The germline V gene encodes CDR1 LNHDA and CDR2 SQIVND (reference sequence). The CDR3 covers 13 residues. Trimming stripped 5 bases from V and 4 bases from J, with 9 bases between. The CDR3 loop reads CASSRQGKNIQYF. DNA of the CDR3: TGTGCCAGTAGTCGGCAGGGAAAAAACATTCAGTACTTC.

The rearrangement joins TRBV19 to TRBJ1-2; possibly TRBD1 for D (5 bases). CDR3 length: 14 amino acids. Germline CDR1 LNHDA, CDR2 SQIVND (reference sequence). The germline V and J ends were trimmed by 7 bases and 2 bases, with 14 bases remaining between them. The CDR3 nucleotides read TGTGCCAGTACCCAAGGGCCAGGGAACTATGGCTACACCTTC. It specifies CASTQGPGNYGYTF.